Listed here are 13 T cell receptor beta chains from one sample, sequenced in a study of shared clonotypes between healthy human individuals. The naive CD8 fraction comprised CD45RO-negative cells positively selected for CCR7 and excluded terminally differentiated effector memory CD45RA+ cells. Produced via immunoSEQ multiplex PCR; TCRdb's table is partial and in-frame only. The sample consists of millions of clones, roughly 95% of them appearing once. Sample: naive CD8+ T cells sorted from blood. These TCRs come from a man aged 18 to 29 in good health.

This chain uses TRBV9 with TRBJ1-6, with D maybe TRBD1 (5 bases). The germline CDR1 and CDR2 sequences are SGDLS and YYNGEE. Trimming pared 0 bases from V and 8 bases from J, leaving 12 bases between. This CDR3 has 15 amino acids. The CDR3, as DNA: TGTGCCAGCAGCGTAGTGGGACGCGTGGATTCACCCCTCCACTTT. Its translation is CASSVVGRVDSPLHF.

The V and J genes are TRBV28 and TRBJ1-6, with D possibly TRBD1 on 5 matching bases. Looked up from germline, CDR1 is MDHEN and CDR2 is SYDVKM. CDR3 length equals 16 residues. Trimming left V 2 bases short and J 2 bases short, with 10 bases between. The CDR3: CASSLRQGPYNSPLHF. In DNA form, the CDR3 reads TGTGCCAGCAGTTTACGTCAGGGCCCCTATAATTCACCCCTCCACTTT.

The rearrangement links TRBV4-3 to TRBJ1-3; D ambiguous. Trimming took off 1 base at V and 0 bases at J, with 16 bases between the two ends. CDR3 length equals 18 residues. Germline V gene sequence: CDR1 LGHNA, CDR2 YSLEER. The CDR3 reads CASSQVAGPKGSGNTIYF. For the CDR3, the DNA is TGCGCCAGCAGCCAAGTAGCAGGCCCCAAGGGCTCTGGAAACACCATATATTTT.

The chain links TRBV4-1 to TRBJ2-7; 9 bases agree with TRBD1. Germline CDR1 MGHRA, CDR2 YSYEKL. Trimming cost V 0 bases and J 3 bases; bases outside gene matches: 3. CDR3 length: 15 residues. In DNA, the CDR3 is TGCGCCAGCAGCCAAGAACCGGGACAGGGCTACGAGCAGTACTTC. Its translation: CASSQEPGQGYEQYF.

The V gene is TRBV4-1, the J gene TRBJ2-2; tentative D call: TRBD1 (6 bases). Deletions cut 1 base from V and 7 bases from J, with 10 bases between. Germline loops: CDR1 MGHRA, CDR2 YSYEKL. CDR3 length equals 14 residues. The CDR3 DNA follows: TGCGCCAGCAGCCAAGTCAGGGGTGGCGGGGAGCTGTTTTTT. It specifies CASSQVRGGGELFF.

The rearrangement joins TRBV5-6 to TRBJ2-7; 14 positions match TRBD2. This CDR3 contains 18 residues. Trimming took 3 bases from V and 0 from J; bases not matched to a gene: 8. Germline V gene data show CDR1 as SGHDT and CDR2 as YYEEEE. Here the CDR3 reads CASSSLQGLAGGSYEQYF. CDR3 in DNA: TGTGCCAGCAGCTCCTTGCAAGGACTAGCGGGAGGCTCCTACGAGCAGTACTTC.

V usage is TRBV13 and J usage is TRBJ2-7, with TRBD1 matching over 7 bases. The V gene's germline CDR1 is PRHDT and CDR2 FYEKMQ (reference sequence). CDR3 size: 13 residues. After removal of 1 base from V and 6 bases from J, the junction contained 3 bases not matched to a gene. The CDR3 DNA is TGTGCCAGCAGCTTAGCACAGGGGATCGAGCAGTACTTC. Protein sequence: CASSLAQGIEQYF.

The CDR3 DNA reads as TGTGCCGGCGACAGACTAGCGGGAGGGGAGACCCAGTACTTC. This gives the protein CAGDRLAGGETQYF. This rearrangement joins TRBV30 to TRBJ2-5, with 14 bases that match TRBD2. The J segment lost 5 bases and the V segment lost 8 bases, leaving 7 bases of the junction unmatched. The CDR3 is made up of 14 amino acids. Germline loops: CDR1 GTSNPN, CDR2 SVGIG (reference sequence).

The rearrangement joins TRBV2 to TRBJ2-3; maybe TRBD2 (5 bases). The CDR3 spans 15 residues. V shed 3 bases and J shed 6 bases, with 16 bases lying between them. In germline, CDR1 is SNHLY, CDR2 FYNNEI. DNA for the CDR3: TGTGCCAGCAGTGAGGGCGAAGGAGGATCGGATACGCAGTATTTT. Translating it yields CASSEGEGGSDTQYF. The full variable domain, completed using reference TRBV2 and TRBJ2-3, is EPEVTQTPSHQVTQMGQEVILRCVPISNHLYFYWYRQILGQKVEFLVSFYNNEISEKSEIFDDQFSVERPDGSNFTLKIRSTKLEDSAMYFCASSEGEGGSDTQYFGPGTRLTVL.

This clone was seen a few times. A single base separates this from a much larger clone, so it may be a read error. Other DNA sequences in the sample encode the same CDR3. The gene calls are TRBV11-2 and TRBJ1-1; D gene unclear. Germline V CDR1 and CDR2: SGHAT, FQNNGV. V lost 1 base to trimming and J lost 1 base, with 4 bases between them. The CDR3 loop spans 13 amino acids. The DNA for the CDR3 is TGTGCCAGCAGCTTAGGAGGGAACACTGAAGCTTTCTTT. Residues: CASSLGGNTEAFF.

This sequence joins TRBV5-4 and TRBJ1-1; no reliable D call. The CDR3 consists of 15 residues. The V gene's germline CDR1 is SGHNT and CDR2 YYREEE (reference sequence). Trimming took off 3 bases at V and 0 bases at J, with 12 bases between the two ends. The CDR3 DNA sequence: TGTGCCAGCAGCTACGGACCGGGAATGAACACTGAAGCTTTCTTT. Translating it yields CASSYGPGMNTEAFF. The full variable domain, with the rest looked up from reference TRBV5-4 and TRBJ1-1, is ETGVTQSPTHLIKTRGQQVTLRCSSQSGHNTVSWYQQALGQGPQFIFQYYREEENGRGNFPPRFSGLQFPNYSSELNVNALELDDSALYLCASSYGPGMNTEAFFGQGTRLTVV.

The genes are TRBV27 and TRBJ2-7; possibly TRBD2 for D (6 bases). The CDR3 extends over 14 amino acids. V lost 5 bases, J lost 1 base, and 12 bases lay in between. Germline V lookup: CDR1 MNHEY, CDR2 SMNVEV (reference sequence). CDR3 protein: CASSPGRESYEQYF. The CDR3 region has the DNA TGTGCCAGCAGTCCCGGGCGGGAATCCTACGAGCAGTACTTC.

About this clone itself: One junction end disagrees with the germline gene, perhaps due to a read error. The same CDR3 is also encoded by other DNA sequences in this sample. The chain carries TRBV7-6 and TRBJ2-3; 10 positions agree with TRBD2. Looked up from germline, CDR1 is SGHVS and CDR2 is FNYEAQ. CDR3 length: 14 amino acids. The DNA for the CDR3 is TGTGCCAGCAGCCTAGCGGGGGGCACAGATACGCAGTATTTT. Translation: CASSLAGGTDTQYF.